These T cell receptor beta chains were read from a single sample in a study of cytomegalovirus exposure and HLA in healthy donors. Data came from immunoSEQ multiplex PCR; TCRdb stores just in-frame clones and leaves some out. Of hundreds of thousands of clones listed, about nine tenths are singletons. Sequencing used PBMCs. These receptors came from a woman between 18 and 29 years old in good health and CMV-seronegative. The conserved cysteine and the conserved F or W are not part of the CDR3 here. Fields, in order: V gene, CDR3 protein.

TRBV13 ASSLARRPDTQY
TRBV5-8 ANEPGLGNTGELF
TRBV13 ASSETSTLTYEQY
TRBV15 ATSRDRGHEQF
TRBV7-8 ASSFTAGTGVGELF
TRBV28 ASSLQGWTEAF
TRBV5-1 ASSQQENTEAF
TRBV28 ASSLGEEGYT
TRBV27 ASGASYREMNTEAF
TRBV5-1 ASSFVRGNTDTQY
TRBV13 ASSRRGGGPIGEQY
TRBV27 ASSSSAGPSYEQY
TRBV27 ASSLTGQGWGYT
TRBV2 ASSLGAGVELAGDEQY
TRBV15 ATSRGRAGNTIY
TRBV7-2 ASSIQAGGGETQY
TRBV28 ASSSPGVSGNTIY
TRBV2 ASRSGQPKRVSGNTIY
TRBV19 ATTDRAGSGQPQH
TRBV2 ASSGGARGYEQY
TRBV5-6 ASSPRRWDPTRDEQF
TRBV4-1 ASSQDTSGGYTTDTQY
TRBV19 ASRLSGRSGTYEQY
TRBV4-1 ASSQDWGAYEQY
TRBV5-4 ASSLGTSRSYEQY
TRBV27 ASTGGANQPQH
TRBV9 ASSPGMSTDTQY
TRBV2 ASSSGSTGELF
TRBV6-5 ASSLVRTAREAF
TRBV2 ASKRDRNTGELF
TRBV27 ASSSFSGYEQY
TRBV7-9 ASSPDRGSYNEQF
TRBV28 ASSLGTGHQPQH
TRBV28 ASSTGGDTYEQY
TRBV29-1 SVDTGRGQPQH
TRBV7-7 ASSLGTDAGNTIY
TRBV5-1 ASSGAAQETQY
TRBV28 ATSLPGEIYEQY
TRBV18 ASSPTDRSSYNEQF
TRBV2 ASSLFPGQGNNEQF
TRBV10-1 ASSDPSGSGTDTQY
TRBV4-2 ASSQESSGRIETQY
TRBV30 APLRRSTDTQY
TRBV28 ASSWDRGNYGYT
TRBV18 ASSPQAGRNTGELF
TRBV7-8 ASSLLVGAGTYEQY
TRBV6-4 ASSDRGPTTMREQY
TRBV5-1 ASSFMVWRPQGPPPEQY
TRBV5-1 ASSPRTGTTEAF
TRBV9 ASSTGAGEGSETQY
TRBV6-5 ASSGIAGGHNEQF
TRBV29-1 SVVSRVNGPQH
TRBV7-9 ASSPPGGTIY
TRBV7-9 ASSLGTGKQY
TRBV19 ASSLQGENEQF